This TCR beta chain was sequenced for a study of T cells in Graves' hyperthyroidism and ophthalmopathy (dated by TCRdb to the late 2010s). The study in broad terms: Peripheral blood samples were taken at the time of initial diagnosis, prior to any treatment. To identify TCR V-J signatures that set the groups apart, the researchers used a discovery cohort of 95 to 100 patients, made up of around 42 with Graves' ophthalmopathy and about 59 with stable Graves' hyperthyroidism. Whether ophthalmopathy could be predicted prospectively was tested in an independent validation cohort made up of under 20 hyperthyroidism patients plus 17 patients who later progressed to ophthalmopathy. The 75 to 100 discovery patients were divided at random into training and test sets in a 7:3 ratio. Thyroid tissue and blood T-cell repertoires from six or seven Graves' hyperthyroidism patients were also compared in the study. After sampling, hyperthyroidism patients received methimazole starting at 30 mg daily, and ophthalmopathy patients received high-dose intravenous methylprednisolone. TCR Vbeta CDR3 sequencing of 140 or so peripheral blood samples (approximately 44 ophthalmopathy, around 80 hyperthyroidism and approximately 17 progressor patients) is reported in the paper.

The research as a whole found: Blood samples also contained most of the expanded thyroid clonotypes (frequency above 0.001), which suggests that blood repertoires may reflect thyroid immune responses. Ophthalmopathy was separated from stable hyperthyroidism by a 13 V-J signature model, with approximately 89% sensitivity and approximately 81% specificity obtained in cross-validation and 80%/75% obtained in testing. During validation, the model predicted progression to ophthalmopathy a median of approximately 6.5 months ahead of onset, with around 70% sensitivity and 72% to 80% specificity. No statistical method was used to fix the sample size in advance, and group allocation was not hidden from the investigators.

Trimming removed 1 base from V and 9 bases from J; the gene matches leave 3 bases unexplained. The CDR3 goes from the cysteine to the phenylalanine over 13 residues. Only CDR3 DNA is held: 39 bases, read in frame from base 1. CDR1 and CDR2, looked up from the germline V gene (reference sequence), are MNHEY and SMNVEV. This clonotype came up a few times. Its antigen is currently not known. One base away there is no much larger clone; base qualities are not given. A patient counted as having stable Graves' hyperthyroidism if no progression to ophthalmopathy occurred over 18 months of follow-up. Hyperthyroidism patients were newly diagnosed, had a disease duration of under 2 months, and were aged 18 to 65 years. The study excluded patients with uncontrolled infections, other autoimmune diseases, pregnancy or lactation. Diagnoses were based on clinical symptoms, serum thyroxine and TRAb, thyroid ultrasound and orbital computed tomography. Ficoll-Paque density gradient centrifugation was used to isolate PBMCs from around 10 ml of fresh peripheral blood. Total RNA was extracted using Trizol reagent, and RNA quality was assessed on an Agilent 2100 Bioanalyzer.

Amplification of TCR beta CDR3 regions was carried out from RNA transcripts. The first round of RT-PCR for the TCR CDR3 was performed with the HTBI primer set and the Qiagen OneStep RT-PCR kit. Libraries were constructed in a second round of multiplex PCR, after which size selection and purification were carried out. Sequencing of the libraries was done on an Illumina HiSeq2000 using paired-end 100 bp reads. Under the source paper's analysis protocol: Raw data were processed with SOAPnuke, discarding reads with adapters, uncalled bases, mean Phred below 15, or no exact constant-primer or identifier match. High-quality paired reads were merged with COPE v1.2.5, and unique nucleotide sequences were defined as clonotypes. Clonotypes were aligned to IMGT TRBV, TRBD and TRBJ reference segments using MiTCR v1.1. The analysis was restricted to V-J combinations with a frequency above 0.0001, which together covered 99.2% of the repertoires. The TCS score was defined as F50 (clonal expansion) divided by E x V (chaos), with BLOSUM62-based TCRdist calculated between CDR3 peptides within each V-J. Welch's t-statistics and random forest reduced 500 to 650 V-J features to 13, which were used in a naive Bayes classifier (R e1071). TCRdb trimmed the raw reads at Q25, called clones with MiXCR and kept productive beta chains. Identical CDR3 proteins give one entry, which carries the most common genes and DNA. The V and J calls here are based on TCRdb, not the publication. Across this sample there are around 340,000 distinct CDR3 sequences, with 18% seen only once. The ten biggest clones cover roughly 49% of the sample.

The clonotype originates from a woman aged 50 to 60 with Graves' hyperthyroidism. Sequenced: blood. The rearrangement joined TRBV27 to TRBJ2-7; TRBD1 lines up with 10 middle nucleotides. The nucleotide sequence is TGTGCCAGCAGTTTATTGGACAGGGGGGTGCAGTACTTC. It translates as CASSLLDRGVQYF.